Detailed here is one T cell receptor beta chain. This clonotype was detected ten times or more. Its recognized antigen is unknown. No much larger clone exists at a distance of one base, and base qualities are not known. What this sample's treatment or condition label stands for: allogeneic hematopoietic cell transplantation with graft depleted of TCRalphabeta T cells and CD19 B cells. Transplant recipients were children who received TCRalphabeta/CD19-depleted allogeneic hematopoietic cell grafts. V is cut by 0 bases and J by 5 bases, and the space between the germline ends is 13 bases. CDR1 and CDR2 (DFQATT, SNEGSKA) derive from the germline V gene (reference sequence). The CDR3, from cysteine to phenylalanine, totals 15 residues. This entry keeps only the CDR3 DNA: 45 bases, framed from base 1. The protocol used for the library was PCR. The sequencing machine was an Illumina HiSeq 2500. Molecular barcoding was employed in the preparation of TCR libraries, with unique molecular identifiers being used to normalize TCRbeta repertoire quantification. TCRdb reran the public reads through fastp at Q25 and MiXCR, keeping productive beta chains. Rows with one shared CDR3 protein collapse into an entry with the most common genes and DNA. This sample holds approximately 650,000 distinct CDR3 sequences; under 15% were observed only once. The ten largest clones add up to around 0.76% of the sample.

The sample is drawn from a study of T-cell reconstitution after alpha-beta-depleted transplantation in children (dated by TCRdb to 2015 to 2016). Regarding the study in general: The study quantitatively tracked T-cell immune reconstitution after TCRalphabeta/CD19-depleted allogeneic hematopoietic cell transplantation in children using TCR repertoire profiling.

On the study overall, not on this receptor specifically: Over subsequent months, a decline in hyperexpanded clone frequencies was noted, and after one year, T-cell counts and TCRbeta diversity were mostly ascribed to newly produced T cells. The apparently early alphabetaT-cell count recovery about two months after transplant was reportedly dependent on only several hundred rapidly expanded clones derived from non-depleted graft cells. In some patients, the high TCRbeta diversity seen at day 60 was put down to recipient T cells and intrathymic progenitors that had survived conditioning.

The receptor was derived from a girl under 10 years old with congenital amegakaryocytic thrombocytopenia, due to receive a stem cell transplant. The V gene is TRBV20-1 and the J gene is TRBJ1-4, with the D gene too uncertain to name. The sequencing here drew on PBMCs, taken before TCRalphabeta/CD19-depleted stem cell transplant. The nucleotide sequence reads as follows: TGCAGTGCTAGAGATTTCAGGCGGCGGAATGAAAAACTGTTTTTT. This is translated as CSARDFRRRNEKLFF.